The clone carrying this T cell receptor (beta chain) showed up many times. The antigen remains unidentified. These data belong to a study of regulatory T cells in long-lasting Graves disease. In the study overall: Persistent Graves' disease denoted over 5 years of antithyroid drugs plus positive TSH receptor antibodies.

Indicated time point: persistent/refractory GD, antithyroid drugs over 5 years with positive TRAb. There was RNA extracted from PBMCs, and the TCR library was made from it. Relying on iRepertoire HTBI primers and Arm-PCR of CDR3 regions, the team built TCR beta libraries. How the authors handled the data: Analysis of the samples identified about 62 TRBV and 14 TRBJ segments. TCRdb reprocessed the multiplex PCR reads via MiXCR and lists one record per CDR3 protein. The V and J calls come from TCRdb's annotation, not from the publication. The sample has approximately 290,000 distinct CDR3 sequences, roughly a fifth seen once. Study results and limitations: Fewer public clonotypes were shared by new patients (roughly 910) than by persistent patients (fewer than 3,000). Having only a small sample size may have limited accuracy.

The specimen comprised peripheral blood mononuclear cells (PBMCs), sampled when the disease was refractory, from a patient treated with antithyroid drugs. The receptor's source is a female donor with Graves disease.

The CDR3 coding sequence is TGTGCCAGCTCACCGTGGGATGGGAACACCGGGGAGCTGTTTTTT. It codes for CASSPWDGNTGELFF. V and J are TRBV18 and TRBJ2-2; D gene uncertain. The germline gives CDR1 KGHSH, CDR2 LQKENI. Trimming shortened V by 3 bases and J by 1 base, and 9 bases separated the two germline ends. The CDR3 is made up of 15 amino acids.